A selection of T cell receptor beta chains follows, all from one sample in a study of shared clonotypes between healthy human individuals. Profiled with immunoSEQ multiplex PCR; TCRdb holds only in-frame clones, not every one. The repertoire includes about a million clones, about 75% of them detected once, and approximately 1.5% sits in the top ten. The sequenced sample was memory CD4+ T cells sorted from blood. The receptors derive from a man aged 18 to 35 in good health. The CDR3 runs from the conserved cysteine through the conserved F or W.

V gene,J gene,CDR3 protein
TRBV5-1,TRBJ2-1,CASSSTRQGGSRRGGNEQFF
TRBV6-4,TRBJ1-1,CASSGPTGALEAFF
TRBV7-2,TRBJ2-2,CASSFGWNTGELFF
TRBV5-6,TRBJ1-1,CASSYRQGLNTEAFF
TRBV7-6,TRBJ2-5,CASSTSGGAGETQYF
TRBV4-1,TRBJ1-1,CASSHRQGWDTEAFF
TRBV30,TRBJ1-5,CAWSAGTSNQPQHF
TRBV19,TRBJ2-1,CASRLAGVGNEQFF
TRBV27,TRBJ1-1,CASSLSGTPAWGTEAFF
TRBV7-9,TRBJ2-1,CASSRGGLYNEQFF
TRBV4-1,TRBJ2-1,CASSQLATSPSRNEQFF
TRBV7-6,TRBJ2-1,CASSLEKAQFF
TRBV7-2,TRBJ2-7,CASSSRDPTYEQYF
TRBV7-9,TRBJ1-2,CASSPDIGGYTF
TRBV5-1,TRBJ1-2,CASSLAGGTGVGYTF
TRBV28,TRBJ1-2,CASSRVGYGYTF
TRBV29-1,TRBJ2-7,CSVEVGRGGEQYF
TRBV9,TRBJ2-3,CASSEGGYLSTQYF
TRBV14,TRBJ2-3,CASSHPGARTDTQYF
TRBV2,TRBJ1-2,CASSGSGFNYGYTF
TRBV2,TRBJ2-2,CASKKEASTNTGELFF
TRBV7-2,TRBJ2-1,CASSLAHSYSYNEQFF
TRBV2,TRBJ2-7,CASSDGLASYEQYF
TRBV6-5,TRBJ2-2,CASTPTGDTGELFF
TRBV28,TRBJ1-4,CASSASLNEKLFF
TRBV20-1,TRBJ2-3,CSAPYPDTQYF
TRBV7-9,TRBJ2-2,CASSLFGSTGELFF
TRBV19,TRBJ2-3,CASSLQMLPTGHTDTQYF
TRBV27,TRBJ1-2,CASSLDRGSVGYTF
TRBV20-1,TRBJ1-2,CSGTGQGYTF
TRBV4-1,TRBJ1-6,CASRLGQNNSPLHF
TRBV12-5,TRBJ1-2,CASGGGPGQNSRYTF
TRBV30,TRBJ2-7,CAWLDSYEQYF
TRBV7-2,TRBJ1-2,CASSLGTGSGGYTF
TRBV4-1,TRBJ2-5,CASSQDPDSVLGETQYF
TRBV28,TRBJ2-7,CASTLFGGGEQYF
TRBV10-3,TRBJ2-7,CAISDSFRGRLHEQYF
TRBV7-2,TRBJ2-3,CASSPLRTDTQYF
TRBV27,TRBJ2-3,CASTPLRGESSTDTQYF
TRBV7-9,TRBJ1-5,CASSPEAGYSNQPQHF
TRBV7-9,TRBJ1-3,CASSRTGNGNTIYF
TRBV20-1,TRBJ1-1,CSHGGNTEAFF
TRBV11-3,TRBJ2-1,CASSLWVGSEQFF
TRBV9,TRBJ1-2,CASSVGDRGNYGYTF
TRBV5-1,TRBJ2-5,CASSLAGITGPWVETQYF
TRBV5-4,TRBJ1-1,CASSKDTGFMNTEAFF
TRBV7-7,TRBJ1-4,CASSLVYHARGGDEKLFF
TRBV4-2,TRBJ2-1,CASSQENGQFF
TRBV18,TRBJ2-7,CASSPQGRTYEQYF
TRBV6-5,TRBJ1-6,CASSDTLNSPLHF
TRBV2,TRBJ2-1,CASSENTNSYNEQFF
TRBV19,TRBJ1-5,CASSSVQGRGQPQHF
TRBV28,TRBJ1-2,CASRPAGENYGYTF
TRBV28,TRBJ1-3,CASSIGGSGNTIYF
TRBV7-8,TRBJ2-5,CASSSSGGGETQYF
TRBV7-3,TRBJ2-3,CASSSGGPTDTQYF
TRBV2,TRBJ2-5,CASLRTSGGNQETQYF